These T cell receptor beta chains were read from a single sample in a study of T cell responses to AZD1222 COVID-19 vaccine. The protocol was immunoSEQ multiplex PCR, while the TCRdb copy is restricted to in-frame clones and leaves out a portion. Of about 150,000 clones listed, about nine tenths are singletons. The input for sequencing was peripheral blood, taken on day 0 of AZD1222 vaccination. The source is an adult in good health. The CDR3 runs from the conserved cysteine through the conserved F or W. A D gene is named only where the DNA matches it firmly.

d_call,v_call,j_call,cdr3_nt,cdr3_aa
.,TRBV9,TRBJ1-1,TGTGCCAGCAGCGTAGGCGGATATTCGAACACTGAAGCTTTCTTT,CASSVGGYSNTEAFF
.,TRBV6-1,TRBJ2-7,TGTGCCAGCAGTGAAGCCAACCAGGCAGTCTACGAGCAGTACTTC,CASSEANQAVYEQYF
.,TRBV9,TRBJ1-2,TGTGCCAGCAGCGTAGACGGGAGGGCAAGCGGCTACACCTTC,CASSVDGRASGYTF
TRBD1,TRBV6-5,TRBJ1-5,TGTGCCAGCAGACAGGGGGGCAATCAGCCCCAGCATTTT,CASRQGGNQPQHF
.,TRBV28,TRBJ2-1,TGTGCCAGCAGTCCCCTGAATGAGCAGTTCTTC,CASSPLNEQFF
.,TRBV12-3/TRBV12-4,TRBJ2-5,TGTGCCAGCAGTTATGTGGTAAGGGAGACCCAGTACTTC,CASSYVVRETQYF
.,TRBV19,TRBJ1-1,TGTGCCAGTAGTCCGACAGGAATGGGAACTGAAGCTTTCTTT,CASSPTGMGTEAFF
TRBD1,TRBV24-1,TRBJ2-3,TGTGCCACCAGTGTAGTGGGACAGGGGACAGATACGCAGTATTTT,CATSVVGQGTDTQYF
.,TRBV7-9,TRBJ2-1,TGTGCCAGCAGCTCGTGGACAGGGCGGGGGTCCTACAATGAGCAGTTCTTC,CASSSWTGRGSYNEQFF
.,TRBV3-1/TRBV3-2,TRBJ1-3,TGTGCCAGCAGCCACCACGGTCCATCTGGAAACACCATATATTTT,CASSHHGPSGNTIYF
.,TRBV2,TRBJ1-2,TGTGCCAGCAGTGGGGACTATGGCTACACCTTC,CASSGDYGYTF
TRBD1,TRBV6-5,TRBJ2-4,TGTGCCACTACGGGACAGGGTAAAAACATTCAGTACTTC,CATTGQGKNIQYF
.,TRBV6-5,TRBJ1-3,TGTGCCAGCAGCCAGAGAGGTCCTGGAAACACCATATATTTT,CASSQRGPGNTIYF
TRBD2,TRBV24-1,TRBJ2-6,TGTGCCACCAGTGGGGAGGGCTCTGGGGCCAACGTCCTGACTTTC,CATSGEGSGANVLTF
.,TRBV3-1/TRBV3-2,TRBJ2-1,TGTGCCAGCAGCTCGACCCCTGACAAAAATGAGCAGTTCTTC,CASSSTPDKNEQFF
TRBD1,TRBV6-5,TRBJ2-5,TGTGCCAGCCAGAGGGGGCAAGGGGAGACCCAGTACTTC,CASQRGQGETQYF
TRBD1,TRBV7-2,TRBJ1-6,TGTGCCAGCAGCTTAGGACAGGGGAACGATCATAATTCACCCCTCCACTTT,CASSLGQGNDHNSPLHF